The entry that follows covers one T cell receptor beta chain sequence. The germline gives CDR1 MNHEY, CDR2 SVGEGT. The V gene end was trimmed by 2 bases and the J gene end by 9 bases; junction bases not matched to a gene: 5. This CDR3 has 15 amino acids. This sample is drawn from a study of blood T cell repertoires in COVID-19. Study information: The United States, Italy and Spain provided the acute and convalescent COVID-19 samples. In each case, the material was cDNA or gDNA derived from T cells, B-cell-depleted T cells, or PBMCs.

The authors' processing: For nucleated cells, counts were estimated from reference gene primer amplification. The protocol was immunoSEQ multiplex PCR, while the TCRdb copy is restricted to in-frame clones and leaves out a portion. V and J calls and clone size are given by that table; D and trimming were obtained from the DNA. The sample consists of 32,000 or so clones, approximately 90% of them appearing once. The TCR was taken from a man aged 45-65 years with active or convalescent COVID-19. Sequencing was done on a sample of peripheral blood. The chain carries TRBV6-2 or TRBV6-3 and TRBJ2-1, with TRBD2 matching over 12 bases. CDR3 sequence: CASSYIPSGRVEQFF. Here the CDR3 DNA reads TGTGCCAGCAGTTACATCCCTAGCGGGAGGGTTGAGCAGTTCTTC.